The 25 T cell receptor beta chains given below trace back to one sample, sequenced in a study of blood T cell repertoires in COVID-19. The protocol was immunoSEQ multiplex PCR, while the TCRdb copy is restricted to in-frame clones and leaves out a portion. The data show over 150,000 clones, over 70% seen once. Sequencing input: peripheral blood. The receptor source for this set is a woman aged 55-75 years with acute or convalescent COVID-19.

V and J are TRBV5-6 and TRBJ2-3; D not resolved. V was clipped by 4 bases and J by 2 bases, with 14 bases between them. The length of the CDR3 is 15 residues. CDR1 and CDR2 from the germline V gene are SGHDT and YYEEEE. CDR3 residues: CASSARAPITDTQYF. In nucleotides, the CDR3 is TGTGCCAGCAGCGCTCGAGCCCCGATCACAGATACGCAGTATTTT.

This sequence joins TRBV19 and TRBJ2-1; 7 bases match TRBD2. The length of the CDR3 is 13 residues. V was clipped by 9 bases and J by 8 bases; unmatched bases: 10. Germline CDR1 reads LNHDA; CDR2 reads SQIVND (reference sequence). The CDR3 region has the DNA TGTGCCAGCAGACGGGGGGAGATCTATGAGCAGTTCTTC. It translates to CASRRGEIYEQFF.

The chain joins TRBV28 to TRBJ2-7; D may be TRBD2 (5 bases). V was shortened by 2 bases and J by 3 bases, with 11 bases between the two germline ends. The CDR3 runs to 14 residues. Germline loops: CDR1 MDHEN, CDR2 SYDVKM. The CDR3 nucleotides are TGTGCCAGCAGTTTAAAGTCCGGGATCTACGAGCAGTACTTC. This encodes CASSLKSGIYEQYF. Using reference TRBV28 and TRBJ2-7 for the parts outside the CDR3, the full variable domain is DVKVTQSSRYLVKRTGEKVFLECVQDMDHENMFWYRQDPGLGLRLIYFSYDVKMKEKGDIPEGYSVSREKKERFSLILESASTNQTSMYLCASSLKSGIYEQYFGPGTRLTVT.

Worth noting for this clone: The sample carries other DNA sequences with the same CDR3. This rearrangement joins TRBV12-3 or TRBV12-4 to TRBJ1-2; D perhaps matches TRBD1 (6 bases). This CDR3 has 13 residues. With 6 bases removed from V and 2 bases from J, the gap between germline ends came to 10 bases. The CDR3 here is CASSIDRNYGYTF. CDR3 bases: TGTGCCAGCAGCATTGACAGGAACTATGGCTACACCTTC.

The V call is TRBV15, the J call TRBJ1-5; 9 nucleotides match TRBD1. Germline assignment: CDR1 LNHNV and CDR2 YYDKDF (reference sequence). Trimming took 0 bases from V and 2 from J; bases not matched to a gene: 14. This CDR3 is built from 20 residues. CDR3 DNA: TGTGCCACCAGCAGAGATAGAACAGGGGGCCCCAATAGGGGCAATCAGCCCCAGCATTTT. This translates into CATSRDRTGGPNRGNQPQHF.

This chain joins TRBV5-8 and TRBJ2-5, with D possibly TRBD1 on 6 matching bases. The V end was cut by 4 bases, the J end by 9 bases, with 22 bases between. This CDR3 region has 15 residues. Looked up from germline, CDR1 is SGHTS and CDR2 is YDEGEE. The CDR3 spells CASSLSSRSGAAQYF. CDR3 DNA sequence: TGTGCCAGCAGCCTGAGTTCCCGCTCAGGGGCGGCCCAGTACTTC.

The genes are TRBV18 and TRBJ1-1; TRBD1 matches at 7 bases. V dropped 2 bases and J dropped 5; count of bases not matched to a gene: 8. The germline CDR1 and CDR2 sequences are KGHSH and LQKENI. CDR3 length: 15 amino acids. CDR3: CASSPVKGALTEAFF. The CDR3 DNA sequence: TGTGCCAGCTCACCAGTCAAGGGGGCCTTGACTGAAGCTTTCTTT.

V gene TRBV7-6 combines with J gene TRBJ1-3, with D possibly TRBD1 on 5 matching bases. V was pared by 5 bases and J by 2 bases, with 16 bases between. Per the germline V gene, CDR1 is SGHVS and CDR2 is FNYEAQ. The CDR3 extends over 16 amino acids. In nucleotides, the CDR3 is TGTGCCAGCAGCCCCGGGACTGATTTTGCTGGAAACACCATATATTTT. Translating it yields CASSPGTDFAGNTIYF.

The CDR3, as DNA: TGTGCCAGCAGCTTAGATGGCCCCCGGCGGGGGGGCCCGGACAATGAGCAGTTCTTC. This sequence encodes CASSLDGPRRGGPDNEQFF. The rearrangement links TRBV7-2 to TRBJ2-1; 9 bases agree with TRBD2. The CDR3 is made up of 19 amino acids. The ends lost 1 base at V and 5 bases at J; junction bases unmatched: 15. Per the germline V gene, CDR1 is SGHTA and CDR2 is FQGNSA.

This chain joins TRBV5-4 and TRBJ1-6, with 10 bases fitting TRBD1. Germline assignment: CDR1 SGHNT and CDR2 YYREEE (reference sequence). The CDR3 sequence is 16 residues long. V lost 4 bases to trimming and J lost 6 bases; unmatched junction nucleotides: 7. DNA for the CDR3: TGTGCCAGCAGCCCGGACAGGGGGGGAATTAATTCACCCCTCCACTTT. Residues: CASSPDRGGINSPLHF.

This chain connects TRBV4-3 to TRBJ1-4; TRBD1 matches 7 bases. The CDR3 totals 15 residues. The germline CDR1 and CDR2 sequences are LGHNA and YSLEER. J gave up 8 bases and V 1 base, and 7 bases lay outside the gene matches. The CDR3, as DNA: TGCGCCAGCAGCCAAGTGGGGCAGGGACAGGAAAAACTGTTTTTT. This codes for CASSQVGQGQEKLFF.

The DNA for the CDR3 is TGTGCCAGCAGCCAACCGGACAGAGGCCAAGAGACCCAGTACTTC. This gives the protein CASSQPDRGQETQYF. This chain links TRBV3-1 (or the pseudogene TRBV3-2) with TRBJ2-5; possibly TRBD1 for D (6 bases). The CDR3 covers 15 residues. Germline CDR1 is LGHDT and CDR2 is YNNKEL (reference sequence). Trimming stripped 2 bases from V and 1 base from J, with 11 bases between.

The chain carries TRBV7-8 and TRBJ1-3; possible D gene TRBD1, 6 bases. The V and J ends lost 0 bases and 1 base respectively, with 10 bases between them. The CDR3 extends over 16 amino acids. In germline, CDR1 is SGHVS, CDR2 FQNEAQ. The CDR3 sequence is CASSLAPGQSGNTIYF. CDR3 bases: TGTGCCAGCAGCTTAGCCCCCGGACAGTCTGGAAACACCATATATTTT.

This sequence joins TRBV19 and TRBJ2-1, with TRBD2 matching over 11 bases. The CDR3 has 15 amino acids. The ends lost 7 bases at V and 12 bases at J; junction bases unmatched: 14. CDR1 is LNHDA and CDR2 is SQIVND in the germline V gene (reference sequence). DNA for the CDR3: TGTGCCAGTAATCGCGGTCTAGCGGGGGGAGGAGGGCAGTTCTTC. It translates to CASNRGLAGGGGQFF.

Points on this clone: This specimen includes other DNA sequences encoding the same CDR3. The chain is built from TRBV5-4 and TRBJ1-2; D gene ambiguous. V lost 0 bases to trimming and J lost 2 bases, with 5 bases between them. CDR3 size: 13 residues. In germline, CDR1 is SGHNT, CDR2 YYREEE (reference sequence). The CDR3 sequence is CASSLDSNYGYTF. CDR3 DNA: TGTGCCAGCAGCTTGGACTCCAACTATGGCTACACCTTC.

The rearrangement links TRBV5-5 to TRBJ2-6; 10 bases align to TRBD1. Germline CDR1 and CDR2: SGHKS and YYEKEE (reference sequence). V shed 4 bases, J shed 3 bases, and the junction held 10 bases outside the gene matches. The CDR3 has 18 residues. The CDR3 sequence: CASSGLTGGNFGANVLTF. Here the CDR3 DNA reads TGTGCCAGCAGCGGGTTGACAGGGGGCAATTTTGGGGCCAACGTCCTGACTTTC. Looking up the rest from reference TRBV5-5 and TRBJ2-6 gives the full variable domain: DAGVTQSPTHLIKTRGQQVTLRCSPISGHKSVSWYQQVLGQGPQFIFQYYEKEERGRGNFPDRFSARQFPNYSSELNVNALLLGDSALYLCASSGLTGGNFGANVLTFGAGSRLTVL.

The rearrangement joins TRBV27 to TRBJ2-1; D not resolved. There are 15 residues in the CDR3. Trimming took 1 base from V and 8 from J, leaving 15 bases between them. Per the germline V gene, CDR1 is MNHEY and CDR2 is SMNVEV (reference sequence). As DNA, the CDR3 is TGTGCCAGCAGTTTATTCCGACAACTCGCTTATGAGCAGTTCTTC. It is translated as CASSLFRQLAYEQFF.

The gene calls are TRBV6-2 or TRBV6-3 and TRBJ1-3, with TRBD1 matching over 8 bases. With 5 bases clipped from V and 0 bases from J, the junction kept 12 bases outside the gene matches. Germline loops: CDR1 MNHEY, CDR2 SVGEGT. This CDR3 is 18 amino acids long. The CDR3 bases are TGTGCCAGCAGTGATCCCGGGACAGGCCGCCCCTCTGGAAACACCATATATTTT. This sequence encodes CASSDPGTGRPSGNTIYF.

A few counts support this clone. The gene calls are TRBV27 and TRBJ1-4, with D perhaps matching TRBD1 (5 bases). Germline assignment: CDR1 MNHEY and CDR2 SMNVEV (reference sequence). V dropped 1 base and J dropped 8 bases, with 14 bases sitting between them. The CDR3 sequence is 15 residues long. CDR3 coding DNA: TGTGCCAGCAGTTTATTCGGCAGGGAGGGAGAAAAACTGTTTTTT. Amino acids: CASSLFGREGEKLFF.

This chain uses TRBV5-1 with TRBJ2-2; 8 nucleotides align to TRBD1. The V gene end was trimmed by 7 bases and the J gene end by 6 bases; junction bases not matched to a gene: 5. The CDR3 is 13 residues long. Germline loops: CDR1 SGHRS, CDR2 YFSETQ. This chain's CDR3 is CASAKQGAGELFF. The DNA for the CDR3 is TGCGCCAGCGCCAAACAGGGGGCCGGGGAGCTGTTTTTT.

The chain links TRBV5-1 to TRBJ1-3; the D gene is possibly TRBD1 (5 bases). In germline, CDR1 is SGHRS, CDR2 YFSETQ. CDR3 size: 16 residues. V was cut by 4 bases and J by 4 bases, with 18 bases left in between. The CDR3 spells CASSQMVQAGGNTIYF. CDR3 coding DNA: TGCGCCAGCAGCCAAATGGTACAGGCAGGGGGAAACACCATATATTTT.

The V and J genes are TRBV6-1 and TRBJ2-7, with a tentative D call TRBD2 (6 bases). The CDR3 extends over 16 amino acids. V was pared by 4 bases and J by 3 bases, with 19 bases between. Germline V gene sequence: CDR1 MNHNS, CDR2 SASEGT. CDR3 in amino acids: CASSVGLSGSLYEQYF. CDR3 DNA sequence: TGTGCCAGCAGTGTAGGACTCAGCGGGTCCCTCTACGAGCAGTACTTC.

The chain is built from TRBV6-5 and TRBJ2-4; 12 bases fit TRBD1. The trim removed 4 bases at V and 3 bases at J, leaving 4 bases unmatched. The germline CDR1 and CDR2 sequences are MNHEY and SVGAGI. The CDR3 spans 16 residues. The CDR3, as DNA: TGTGCCAGCAGTTTGGGGACAGGGGGCCGCAAAAACATTCAGTACTTC. Protein product: CASSLGTGGRKNIQYF.

This sequence joins TRBV5-1 and TRBJ2-1; D is ambiguous. The V gene lost 4 bases and the J gene lost 0 bases, with 11 bases spanning the gap. This CDR3 has 15 residues. Germline values: CDR1 SGHRS, CDR2 YFSETQ. In DNA form, the CDR3 reads TGCGCCAGCAGCCCGACACCGAGCTCCTACAATGAGCAGTTCTTC. This sequence encodes CASSPTPSSYNEQFF.

The V call is TRBV15, the J call TRBJ2-1, with 9 bases matching TRBD2. Germline V lookup: CDR1 LNHNV, CDR2 YYDKDF (reference sequence). The CDR3 consists of 16 residues. The V segment lost 0 bases and the J segment 5 bases; nucleotides outside the gene matches: 5. This CDR3 is CATSRDGRGGHNEQFF. The CDR3 DNA is TGTGCCACCAGCAGAGATGGGCGGGGGGGCCACAATGAGCAGTTCTTC.